This T cell receptor (beta chain) emerged from a study of blood T cell repertoires in COVID-19. The CDR3 extends over 16 amino acids. Germline V gives CDR1 MNHEY, CDR2 SVGAGI. Between the trimmed V and J ends, which lost 0 bases and 5 bases, there was a span of 15 bases. Clones were sequenced by immunoSEQ multiplex PCR, and TCRdb holds only the in-frame ones, with some missing. Here the sample spans about 260,000 clones, roughly 88% being singletons. V gene TRBV6-5 combines with J gene TRBJ2-3; D perhaps matches TRBD1 (5 bases). Sequenced: PBMCs or T cells enriched from blood (not recorded which). The source is a woman aged 50 to 60 who had recovered from COVID-19. The chain's CDR3 is CASSYSDSPLGDTQYF. The CDR3 nucleotides read TGTGCCAGCAGTTACTCAGACAGCCCTCTGGGAGATACGCAGTATTTT.